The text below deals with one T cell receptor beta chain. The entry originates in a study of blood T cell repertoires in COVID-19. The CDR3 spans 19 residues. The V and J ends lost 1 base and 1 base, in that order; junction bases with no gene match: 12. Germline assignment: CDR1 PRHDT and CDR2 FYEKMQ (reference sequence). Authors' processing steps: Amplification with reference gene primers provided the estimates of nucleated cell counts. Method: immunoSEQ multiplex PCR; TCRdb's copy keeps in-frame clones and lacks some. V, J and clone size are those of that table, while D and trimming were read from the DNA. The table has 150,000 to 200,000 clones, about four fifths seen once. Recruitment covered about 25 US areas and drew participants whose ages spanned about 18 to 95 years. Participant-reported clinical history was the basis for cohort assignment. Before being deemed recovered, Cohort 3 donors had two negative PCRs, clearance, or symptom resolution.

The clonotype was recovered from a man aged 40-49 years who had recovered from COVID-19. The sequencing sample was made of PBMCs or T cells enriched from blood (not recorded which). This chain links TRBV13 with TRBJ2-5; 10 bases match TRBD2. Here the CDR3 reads CASSLVNLVERGGQETQYF. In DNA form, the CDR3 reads TGTGCCAGCAGCTTAGTAAATTTGGTCGAGCGGGGGGGCCAAGAGACCCAGTACTTC. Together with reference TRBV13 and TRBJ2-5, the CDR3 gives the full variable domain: AAGVIQSPRHLIKEKRETATLKCYPIPRHDTVYWYQQGPGQDPQFLISFYEKMQSDKGSIPDRFSAQQFSDYHSELNMSSLELGDSALYFCASSLVNLVERGGQETQYFGPGTRLLVL.